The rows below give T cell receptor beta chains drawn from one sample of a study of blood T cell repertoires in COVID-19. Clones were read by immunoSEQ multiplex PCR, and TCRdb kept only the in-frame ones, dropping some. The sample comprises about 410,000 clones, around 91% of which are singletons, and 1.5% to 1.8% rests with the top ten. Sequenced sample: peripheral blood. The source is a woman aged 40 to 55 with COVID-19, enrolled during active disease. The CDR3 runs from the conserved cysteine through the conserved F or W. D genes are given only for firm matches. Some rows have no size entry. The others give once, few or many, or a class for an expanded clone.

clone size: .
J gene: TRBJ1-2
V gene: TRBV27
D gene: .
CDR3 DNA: TGTGCCAGCAGTTTCAGGGGAAACGGCTACACCTTC
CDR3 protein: CASSFRGNGYTF

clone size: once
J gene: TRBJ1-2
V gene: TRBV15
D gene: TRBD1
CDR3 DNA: TGTGCCACCAGCAGAGCTATCCTCACGGACAGGGTTGGTGGCTACACCTTC
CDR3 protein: CATSRAILTDRVGGYTF

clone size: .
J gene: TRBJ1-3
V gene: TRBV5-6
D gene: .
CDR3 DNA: TGTGCCAGCAGCTTGAACAGGGGAAACACCATATATTTT
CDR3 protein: CASSLNRGNTIYF

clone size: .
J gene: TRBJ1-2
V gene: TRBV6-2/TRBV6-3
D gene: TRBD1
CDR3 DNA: TGTGCCAGCAGCCCCGGGACAGTCTATGGCTACACCTTC
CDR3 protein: CASSPGTVYGYTF

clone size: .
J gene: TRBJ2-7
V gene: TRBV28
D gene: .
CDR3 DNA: TGTGCCAGCAGGACTCGCGGGGACAGTTCCTACGAGCAGTACTTC
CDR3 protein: CASRTRGDSSYEQYF

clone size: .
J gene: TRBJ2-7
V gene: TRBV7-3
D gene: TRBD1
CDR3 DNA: TGTGCCAGCAGCCCGGGACAGGGTTCGCTCTACGAGCAGTACTTC
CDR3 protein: CASSPGQGSLYEQYF

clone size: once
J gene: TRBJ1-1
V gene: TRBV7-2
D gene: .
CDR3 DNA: TGTGCCAGCAGCTTTGCGACAGCCCTTAGTACTGAAGCTTTCTTT
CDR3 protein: CASSFATALSTEAFF

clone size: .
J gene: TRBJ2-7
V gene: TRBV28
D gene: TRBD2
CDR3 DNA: TGTGCCAGCAGCTTAATCGTGGGGGCCGGACTAGCGGGAGGGCCCGACGAGCAGTACTTC
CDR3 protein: CASSLIVGAGLAGGPDEQYF

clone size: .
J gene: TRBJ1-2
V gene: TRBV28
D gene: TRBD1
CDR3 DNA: TGTGCCAGCAGTTTCGGACAGGGGGTTAACTATGGCTACACCTTC
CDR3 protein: CASSFGQGVNYGYTF

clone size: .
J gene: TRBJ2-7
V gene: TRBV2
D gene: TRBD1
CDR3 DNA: TGTGCCAGCAGAGAGACAGGGCCAACATACGAGCAGTACTTC
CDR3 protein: CASRETGPTYEQYF

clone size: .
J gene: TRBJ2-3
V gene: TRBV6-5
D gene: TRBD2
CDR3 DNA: TGTGCCAGCAGTTATTTTGGCGGGAGCCTTGGTACGCAGTATTTT
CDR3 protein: CASSYFGGSLGTQYF

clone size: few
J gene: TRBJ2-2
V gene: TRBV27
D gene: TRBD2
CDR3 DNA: TGTGCCACCAGACTAGCTGGTTCCGGGGAGCTGTTTTTT
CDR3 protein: CATRLAGSGELFF

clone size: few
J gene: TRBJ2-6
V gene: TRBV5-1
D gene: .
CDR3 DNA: TGCGCCAGCCGCTATAGCTCTGGGGCCAACGTCCTGACTTTC
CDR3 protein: CASRYSSGANVLTF

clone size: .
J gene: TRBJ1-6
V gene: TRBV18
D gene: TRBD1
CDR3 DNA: TGTGCCAGCTCACCAAAAAAGACAGGGGAAGATTCACCCCTCCACTTT
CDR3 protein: CASSPKKTGEDSPLHF

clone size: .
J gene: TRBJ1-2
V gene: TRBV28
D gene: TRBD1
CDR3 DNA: TGTGCCAGCAATCAAGGGGGCGCCTACGGCTACACCTTC
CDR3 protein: CASNQGGAYGYTF

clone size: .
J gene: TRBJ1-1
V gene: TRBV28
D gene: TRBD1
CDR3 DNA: TGTGCCAGCAGCTCGTGGGGACAGGGGGGTTCTGAAGCTTTCTTT
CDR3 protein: CASSSWGQGGSEAFF

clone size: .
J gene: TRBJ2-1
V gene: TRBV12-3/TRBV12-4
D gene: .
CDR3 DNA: TGTGCCAGCAGAGCAAACGGACTAAACGAGCAGTTCTTC
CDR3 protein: CASRANGLNEQFF

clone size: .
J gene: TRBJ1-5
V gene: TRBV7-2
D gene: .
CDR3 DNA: TGTGCCAGCAGACAGGGCCCAAATCAGCCCCAGCATTTT
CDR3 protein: CASRQGPNQPQHF

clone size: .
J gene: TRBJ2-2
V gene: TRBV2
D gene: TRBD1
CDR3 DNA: TGTGCCAGCAGGGGGACAGGGCACACCGGGGAGCTGTTTTTT
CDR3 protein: CASRGTGHTGELFF

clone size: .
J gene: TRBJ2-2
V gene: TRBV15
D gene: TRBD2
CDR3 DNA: TGTGCCACCAGCAGAGATTGGGCTTTACTAGCGGGGGGCACTGGGACCGGGGAGCTGTTTTTT
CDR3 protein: CATSRDWALLAGGTGTGELFF

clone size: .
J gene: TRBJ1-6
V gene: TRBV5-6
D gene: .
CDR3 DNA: TGTGCCAGCAGCTTTACATGGCAGGATAATTCACCCCTCCACTTT
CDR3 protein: CASSFTWQDNSPLHF

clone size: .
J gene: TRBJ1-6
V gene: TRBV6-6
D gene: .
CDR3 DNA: TGTGCCAGCAGCGGACAGAATAATTCACCCCTCCACTTT
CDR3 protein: CASSGQNNSPLHF

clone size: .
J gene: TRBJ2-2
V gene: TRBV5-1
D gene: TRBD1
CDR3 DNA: TGCGCCAGCCAGGGGGCGAACACCGGGGAGCTGTTTTTT
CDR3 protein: CASQGANTGELFF

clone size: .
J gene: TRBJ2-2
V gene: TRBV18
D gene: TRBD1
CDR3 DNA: TGTGCCAGCTCACCACCGGGACAGGGGAACACCGGGGAGCTGTTTTTT
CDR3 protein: CASSPPGQGNTGELFF

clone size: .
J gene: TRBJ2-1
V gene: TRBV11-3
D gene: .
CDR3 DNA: TGTGCCAGCAGCTTAGACCCGACAGGTTACAATGAGCAGTTCTTC
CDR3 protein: CASSLDPTGYNEQFF

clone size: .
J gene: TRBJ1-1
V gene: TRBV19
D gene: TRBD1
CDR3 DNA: TGTGCCAGTAGCACTGACAGGGGACAGAACACTGAAGCTTTCTTT
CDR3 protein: CASSTDRGQNTEAFF

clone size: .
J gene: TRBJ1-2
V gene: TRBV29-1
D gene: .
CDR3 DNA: TGCAGCGTGGGGGACCCCGGGGGCTATGGCTACACCTTC
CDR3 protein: CSVGDPGGYGYTF

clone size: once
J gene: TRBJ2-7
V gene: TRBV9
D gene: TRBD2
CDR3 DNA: TGTGCCAGCAGCGGCCTAGCGGGAGTCTTAGGGGAGCAGTACTTC
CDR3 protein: CASSGLAGVLGEQYF

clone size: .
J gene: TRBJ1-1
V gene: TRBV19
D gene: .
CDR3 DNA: TGTGCCAGTAGGAAATTCTCCGGGACTCACGATCCTCGGACTGAAGCTTTCTTT
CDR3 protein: CASRKFSGTHDPRTEAFF

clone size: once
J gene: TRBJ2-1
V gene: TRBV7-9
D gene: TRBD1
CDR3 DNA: TGTGCCAGCAGCTTGACCAGGGGGCTTAAACTCTCCTACAATGAGCAGTTCTTC
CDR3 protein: CASSLTRGLKLSYNEQFF

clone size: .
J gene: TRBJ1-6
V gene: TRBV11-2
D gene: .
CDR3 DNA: TGTGCCAGCAGCTTAGTCGGTCCGACAGCCTCGTGGTCACCCCTCCACTTT
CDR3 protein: CASSLVGPTASWSPLHF

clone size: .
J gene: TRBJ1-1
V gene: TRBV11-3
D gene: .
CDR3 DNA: TGTGCCAGCAGTCGTACACAGAACACTGAAGCTTTCTTT
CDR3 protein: CASSRTQNTEAFF

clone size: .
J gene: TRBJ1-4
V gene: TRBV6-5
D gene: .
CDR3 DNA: TGTGCCAGCAGTATACAGGGCACTGATGAAAAACTGTTTTTT
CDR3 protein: CASSIQGTDEKLFF

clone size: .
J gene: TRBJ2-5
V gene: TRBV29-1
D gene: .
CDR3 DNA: TGCAGCGTTGAAGATCGGAACAGCCAAGAGACCCAGTACTTC
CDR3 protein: CSVEDRNSQETQYF

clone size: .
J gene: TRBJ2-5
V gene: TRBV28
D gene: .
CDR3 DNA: TGTGCCAGCAGTTTTCCAGGACAAACTCAAGAGACCCAGTACTTC
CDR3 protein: CASSFPGQTQETQYF

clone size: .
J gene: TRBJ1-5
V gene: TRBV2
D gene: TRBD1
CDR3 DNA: TGTGCCAGCAGTGTAGGGACAGGGGGCTTACCCCAGCATTTT
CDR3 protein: CASSVGTGGLPQHF

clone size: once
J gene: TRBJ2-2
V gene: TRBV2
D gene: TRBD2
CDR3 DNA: TGTGCCAGCAACGGACTAGCGGGAGACCCGCGGACCGGGGAGCTGTTTTTT
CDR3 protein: CASNGLAGDPRTGELFF

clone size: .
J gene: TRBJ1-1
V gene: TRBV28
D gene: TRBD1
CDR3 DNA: TGTGCCATCTGGGGACAGCTGAACACTGAAGCTTTCTTT
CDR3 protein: CAIWGQLNTEAFF

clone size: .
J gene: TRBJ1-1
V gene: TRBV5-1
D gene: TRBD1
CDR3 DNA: TGCGCCAGCAGCGGACAGGGGGTGAACACTGAAGCTTTCTTT
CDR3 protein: CASSGQGVNTEAFF

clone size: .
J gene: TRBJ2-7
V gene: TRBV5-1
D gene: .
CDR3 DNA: TGCGCCAGCAGCTTGGAGCGGTTGGCAGGCGGGAACGAGCAGTACTTC
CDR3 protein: CASSLERLAGGNEQYF

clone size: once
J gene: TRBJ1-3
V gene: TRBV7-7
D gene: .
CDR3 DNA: TGTGCTAGCAGACCCCAGGGCCTCTCTGGAAACACCATATATTTT
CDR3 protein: CASRPQGLSGNTIYF

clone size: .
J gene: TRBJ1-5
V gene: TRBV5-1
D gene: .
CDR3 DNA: TGCGCCAGCAGCTTACAGGGCGGGCAGCCCCAGCATTTT
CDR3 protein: CASSLQGGQPQHF

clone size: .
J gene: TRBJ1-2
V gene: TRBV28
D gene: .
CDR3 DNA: TGTGCCAGCAGTTTGGTGTCGGAGCATGGCTACACCTTC
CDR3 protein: CASSLVSEHGYTF

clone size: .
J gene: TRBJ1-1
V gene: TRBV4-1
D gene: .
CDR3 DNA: TGCGCCAGCAGCCCCCGACGGGGGATTGCGGCTGAAGCTTTCTTT
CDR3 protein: CASSPRRGIAAEAFF

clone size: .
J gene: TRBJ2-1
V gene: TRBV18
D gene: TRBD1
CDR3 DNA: TGTGCCAGCTCACTTCAAAAGGGGGCGCTAAATGAGCAGTTCTTC
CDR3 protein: CASSLQKGALNEQFF

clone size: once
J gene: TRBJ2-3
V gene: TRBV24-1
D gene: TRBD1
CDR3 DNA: TGTGCCACCCGACAGGGTGGTACAGATACGCAGTATTTT
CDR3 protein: CATRQGGTDTQYF

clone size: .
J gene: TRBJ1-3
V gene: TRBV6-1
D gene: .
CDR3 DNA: TGTGCCAGCAGTGACGGGGTGGTTGGAAACACCATATATTTT
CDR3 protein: CASSDGVVGNTIYF

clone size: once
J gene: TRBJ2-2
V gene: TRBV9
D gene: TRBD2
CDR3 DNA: TGTGCCAGCAGCGTGTCTTGGGGAGGGACCGGGGAGCTGTTTTTT
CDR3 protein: CASSVSWGGTGELFF

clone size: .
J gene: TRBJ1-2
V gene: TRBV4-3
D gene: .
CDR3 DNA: TGCGCCAGCAGCCAAGAAACAGGATCCCTGTTCTATGGCTACACCTTC
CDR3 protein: CASSQETGSLFYGYTF

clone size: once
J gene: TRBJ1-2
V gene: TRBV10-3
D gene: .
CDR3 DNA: TGTGCCATCAGTGAGTCGGCCGGCGGATATGGCTACACCTTC
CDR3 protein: CAISESAGGYGYTF